This is a list of T cell receptor beta chains from one sample in a study of control samples from healthy donors and cancer patients. Repertoires were generated with immunoSEQ multiplex PCR, while TCRdb's copy carries only in-frame clones and drops some. The sample lists some 21,000 clones, more than 70% seen once, with 35% to 40% in the top ten. Sequenced material: PBMCs. The receptors derive from a man aged 60-69 years with head and neck cancer. CDR3s include the opening cysteine and the closing phenylalanine or tryptophan. The D gene is left open where the match is weak. The listing skips clone size in some rows; elsewhere it reads once, few, many or a size class.

clone_size	d_call	j_call	v_call	cdr3_aa	cdr3_nt
-	TRBD1	TRBJ1-5	TRBV2	CASSEGQGAEPQHF	TGTGCCAGCAGTGAAGGTCAGGGGGCTGAGCCCCAGCATTTT
-	TRBD1	TRBJ1-2	TRBV5-4	CASRTGQEWDYGYTF	TGTGCCAGCAGGACAGGGCAAGAGTGGGACTATGGCTACACCTTC
once	-	TRBJ1-1	TRBV3-1/TRBV3-2	CASSPTGSGYTEAFF	TGTGCCAGCAGCCCTACAGGGTCGGGGTACACTGAAGCTTTCTTT
-	-	TRBJ1-6	TRBV11-2	CASSLDRRSYNSPLHF	TGTGCCAGCAGCTTAGATAGGAGAAGTTATAATTCACCCCTCCACTTT
-	TRBD1	TRBJ2-3	TRBV18	CASSRGRGLGSHTDTQYF	TGTGCCAGCTCACGAGGCAGGGGGCTCGGATCGCACACAGATACGCAGTATTTT
-	-	TRBJ2-1	TRBV5-1	CASRLSFQGDEQFF	TGCGCCAGCAGACTTAGCTTCCAGGGCGATGAGCAGTTCTTC
-	TRBD1	TRBJ2-1	TRBV10-3	CAISEPTGPRNEQFF	TGTGCCATCAGTGAGCCGACAGGGCCCAGAAATGAGCAGTTCTTC
-	-	TRBJ2-1	TRBV5-6	CASSPANNEQFF	TGTGCCAGCAGCCCCGCGAACAATGAGCAGTTCTTC
-	-	TRBJ2-2	TRBV29-1	CSVDALGTGELFF	TGCAGCGTTGACGCTTTGGGTACCGGGGAGCTGTTTTTT
-	TRBD2	TRBJ2-3	TRBV9	CASSVEGLAGGNTDTQYF	TGTGCCAGCAGCGTAGAGGGACTAGCGGGAGGCAACACAGATACGCAGTATTTT
-	TRBD2	TRBJ2-3	TRBV9	CASRGLAGVADTQYF	TGTGCCAGCAGGGGACTAGCGGGAGTCGCGGATACGCAGTATTTT
-	-	TRBJ1-4	TRBV7-9	CASSFQGGDEKLFF	TGTGCCAGCAGCTTTCAGGGTGGGGATGAAAAACTGTTTTTT
-	-	TRBJ1-5	TRBV6-5	CASSYGAYQPQHF	TGTGCCAGCAGTTACGGTGCCTACCAGCCCCAGCATTTT
-	TRBD2	TRBJ2-4	TRBV5-5	CASSLRGGENIQYF	TGTGCCAGCAGCTTGCGGGGGGGTGAGAACATTCAGTACTTC
-	-	TRBJ2-3	TRBV11-2	CASSLAGRLSGGNTDTQYF	TGTGCCAGCAGCTTAGCGGGAAGACTTAGCGGAGGAAACACAGATACGCAGTATTTT
-	-	TRBJ2-5	TRBV19	CASSPPRGETQYF	TGTGCCAGTAGTCCGCCCCGGGGGGAGACCCAGTACTTC
-	-	TRBJ1-2	TRBV29-1	CSVRIPGEKDYGYTF	TGCAGCGTTCGCATCCCAGGGGAGAAGGACTATGGCTACACCTTC
-	-	TRBJ1-2	TRBV5-4	CASSLSAGYGYTF	TGTGCCAGCAGCTTGTCCGCGGGCTATGGCTACACCTTC
-	-	TRBJ2-1	TRBV11-3	CASSPGEGIYEQFF	TGTGCCAGCAGCCCAGGTGAGGGTATCTATGAGCAGTTCTTC
-	TRBD2	TRBJ2-7	TRBV27	CASRPGAGGDYYEQYF	TGTGCCAGCAGACCGGGAGCGGGAGGGGACTACTACGAGCAGTACTTC
once	-	TRBJ2-3	TRBV5-1	CASSYEVSSTDTQYF	TGCGCCAGCAGCTACGAGGTTTCTAGCACAGATACGCAGTATTTT
-	TRBD1	TRBJ2-7	TRBV2	CASSDSWGTGQYEQYF	TGTGCCAGCAGTGACAGTTGGGGGACAGGGCAGTACGAGCAGTACTTC
-	-	TRBJ1-6	TRBV6-5	CASSTTQDSPLHF	TGTGCCAGCAGTACTACACAAGACTCACCCCTCCACTTT
-	-	TRBJ2-3	TRBV19	CASSSLGSTDTQYF	TGTGCCAGTAGTAGCCTGGGTAGCACAGATACGCAGTATTTT
-	-	TRBJ2-2	TRBV29-1	CSVEDRRTSRAGELFF	TGCAGCGTTGAAGATCGCAGAACCTCTAGAGCCGGGGAGCTGTTTTTT
-	-	TRBJ2-7	TRBV5-6	CASSLRGGFIEQYF	TGTGCCAGCAGCTTGCGCGGTGGGTTTATCGAGCAGTACTTC
few	-	TRBJ2-2	TRBV19	CASRGGAAGELFF	TGTGCCAGTAGGGGCGGTGCGGCCGGGGAGCTGTTTTTT
-	-	TRBJ2-5	TRBV5-1	CASSLGPTVLGTQYF	TGCGCCAGCAGCTTAGGCCCGACGGTCCTAGGGACCCAGTACTTC
once	-	TRBJ1-1	TRBV3-1/TRBV3-2	CASSRTGMGTEAFF	TGTGCCAGCAGTCGCACAGGGATGGGCACTGAAGCTTTCTTT
-	TRBD1	TRBJ1-3	TRBV5-6	CASSLMGQEQGNTIYF	TGTGCCAGCAGCTTGATGGGACAGGAACAAGGAAACACCATATATTTT
-	-	TRBJ1-1	TRBV6-5	CASSPVLLNTEAFF	TGTGCCAGCAGTCCTGTTTTATTGAACACTGAAGCTTTCTTT
-	-	TRBJ1-1	TRBV11-3	CASRGGFF	TGTGCCAGCAGGGGAGGTTTCTTT
-	TRBD1	TRBJ1-2	TRBV6-5	CASSYGRGTANGYTF	TGTGCCAGCAGTTACGGGAGAGGGACAGCTAATGGCTACACCTTC
-	-	TRBJ1-1	TRBV24-1	CATSDLRRFPF	TGTGCCACCAGTGATTTGCGGAGGTTTCCATTT
-	TRBD1	TRBJ1-2	TRBV19	CASTLTGGHYGYTF	TGTGCCAGTACCCTGACAGGGGGCCACTATGGCTACACCTTC
-	-	TRBJ2-1	TRBV11-1	CASSFQEEQFF	TGTGCCAGCAGCTTCCAAGAGGAGCAGTTCTTC
-	-	TRBJ2-1	TRBV7-2	CASSLLTHGAVEQFF	TGTGCCAGCAGCCTACTTACTCATGGGGCAGTCGAGCAGTTCTTC
-	-	TRBJ2-1	TRBV7-3	CASSLGTHNEQFF	TGTGCCAGCAGCCTTGGTACCCACAATGAGCAGTTCTTC
-	TRBD1	TRBJ1-5	TRBV4-2	CASSAGTGVYSNQPQHF	TGTGCCAGCAGCGCTGGGACAGGGGTTTATAGCAATCAGCCCCAGCATTTT
once	-	TRBJ2-5	TRBV18	CASSPERGEGETQYF	TGTGCCAGCTCACCGGAAAGGGGAGAAGGAGAGACCCAGTACTTC
-	-	TRBJ1-2	TRBV4-1	CASSQREGDYGYTF	TGCGCCAGCAGTCAAAGGGAAGGGGACTATGGCTACACCTTC
-	-	TRBJ2-7	TRBV11-2	CASSHYGPAREQYF	TGTGCCAGCAGCCACTACGGCCCGGCACGGGAGCAGTACTTC
-	-	TRBJ2-1	TRBV5-1	CASSLGLADSSYNEQFF	TGCGCCAGCAGCTTAGGGCTAGCTGATAGCTCCTACAATGAGCAGTTCTTC
-	-	TRBJ1-5	TRBV3-1/TRBV3-2	CASSQAGNSNQPQHF	TGTGCCAGCAGCCAAGCGGGGAATAGCAATCAGCCCCAGCATTTT
few	TRBD1	TRBJ1-2	TRBV4-1	CASSPPLSGTGYGYTF	TGCGCCAGCAGCCCTCCCCTATCCGGGACAGGCTATGGCTACACCTTC
-	-	TRBJ2-5	TRBV30	CACPKIPDQETQYF	TGTGCCTGCCCAAAGATCCCCGACCAAGAGACCCAGTACTTC
-	-	TRBJ1-6	TRBV19	CASKSGGSSNSPLHF	TGTGCCAGTAAGTCCGGGGGGTCAAGCAATTCACCCCTCCACTTT
once	TRBD2	TRBJ2-2	TRBV9	CASSHKRERDTGELFF	TGTGCCAGCAGCCATAAGCGGGAGCGCGACACCGGGGAGCTGTTTTTT
medium-sized	-	TRBJ2-3	TRBV9	CASSVHDLGNTQYF	TGTGCCAGCAGCGTACACGACCTGGGAAATACGCAGTATTTT
few	TRBD1	TRBJ2-3	TRBV2	CASITGGSSEDTQYF	TGTGCCAGCATAACAGGGGGCTCGAGTGAGGATACGCAGTATTTT
-	-	TRBJ2-3	TRBV7-2	CASSLGGRGRTDTQYF	TGTGCCAGCAGCTTAGGCGGGCGGGGACGCACAGATACGCAGTATTTT
few	TRBD1	TRBJ2-3	TRBV6-5	CASRLQGSTDTQYF	TGTGCCAGCAGACTACAGGGGAGCACAGATACGCAGTATTTT
-	TRBD1	TRBJ1-2	TRBV5-1	CASSLGQGGAMGYGYTF	TGCGCCAGCAGCTTGGGACAGGGAGGTGCTATGGGCTATGGCTACACCTTC
-	-	TRBJ2-1	TRBV7-3	CASSLTGREYNEQFF	TGTGCCAGCAGCTTAACGGGTAGGGAGTACAATGAGCAGTTCTTC
-	-	TRBJ1-1	TRBV3-1/TRBV3-2	CASSRQPAEAFF	TGTGCCAGCAGCCGACAGCCGGCCGAAGCTTTCTTT